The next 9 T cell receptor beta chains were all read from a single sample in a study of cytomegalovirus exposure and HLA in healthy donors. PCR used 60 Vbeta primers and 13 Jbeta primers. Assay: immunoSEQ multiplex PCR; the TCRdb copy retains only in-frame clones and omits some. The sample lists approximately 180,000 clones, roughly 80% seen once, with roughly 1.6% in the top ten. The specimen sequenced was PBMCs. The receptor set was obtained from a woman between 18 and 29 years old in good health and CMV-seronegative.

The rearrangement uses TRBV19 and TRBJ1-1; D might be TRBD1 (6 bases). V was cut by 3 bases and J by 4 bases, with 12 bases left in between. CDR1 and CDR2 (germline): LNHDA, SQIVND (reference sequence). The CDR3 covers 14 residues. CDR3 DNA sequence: TGTGCCAGTAGTATTCGGGGGGCGAGCACTGAAGCTTTCTTT. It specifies CASSIRGASTEAFF.

This CDR3 reads CASSWLAGVTDTQYF. The CDR3 DNA follows: TGTGCCAGCAGCTGGCTAGCGGGAGTAACAGATACGCAGTATTTT. The chain carries TRBV5-8 and TRBJ2-3, with TRBD2 identical over 10 bases. Germline CDR1 SGHTS, CDR2 YDEGEE. CDR3 length: 15 amino acids. V was pared by 3 bases and J by 3 bases, with 4 bases of the junction left unmatched.

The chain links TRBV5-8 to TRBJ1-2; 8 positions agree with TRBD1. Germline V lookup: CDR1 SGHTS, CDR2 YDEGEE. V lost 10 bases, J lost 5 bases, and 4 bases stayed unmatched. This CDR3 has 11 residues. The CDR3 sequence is CAPRTGYGYTF. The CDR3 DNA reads TGTGCCCCCCGGACAGGGTATGGCTACACCTTC.

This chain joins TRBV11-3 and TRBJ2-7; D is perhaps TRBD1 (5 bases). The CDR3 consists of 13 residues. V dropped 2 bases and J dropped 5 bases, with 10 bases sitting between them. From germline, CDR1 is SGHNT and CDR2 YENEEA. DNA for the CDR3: TGTGCCAGCAGCTTAACTGGGGCGGACGAGCAGTACGTC. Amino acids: CASSLTGADEQYV.

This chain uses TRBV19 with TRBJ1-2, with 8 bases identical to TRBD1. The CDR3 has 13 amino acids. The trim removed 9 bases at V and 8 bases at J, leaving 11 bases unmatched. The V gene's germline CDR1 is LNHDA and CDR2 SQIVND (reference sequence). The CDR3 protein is CASPRQGAGGYTF. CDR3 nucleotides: TGTGCCAGCCCTCGCCAGGGGGCGGGCGGCTACACCTTC.

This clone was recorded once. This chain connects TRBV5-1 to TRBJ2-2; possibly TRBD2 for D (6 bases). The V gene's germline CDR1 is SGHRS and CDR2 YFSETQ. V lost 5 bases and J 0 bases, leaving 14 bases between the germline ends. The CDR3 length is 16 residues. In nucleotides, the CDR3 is TGCGCCAGCAGTTCCCGGACTATTACGAACACCGGGGAGCTGTTTTTT. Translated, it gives CASSSRTITNTGELFF.

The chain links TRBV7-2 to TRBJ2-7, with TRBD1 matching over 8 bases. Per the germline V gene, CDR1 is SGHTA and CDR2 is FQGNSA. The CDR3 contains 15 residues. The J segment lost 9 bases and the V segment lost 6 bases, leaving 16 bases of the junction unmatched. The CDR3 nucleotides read TGTGCCAGCAGATCATCACCAGGGGGCGGGTTTTGGCAGTACGTC. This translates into CASRSSPGGGFWQYV.

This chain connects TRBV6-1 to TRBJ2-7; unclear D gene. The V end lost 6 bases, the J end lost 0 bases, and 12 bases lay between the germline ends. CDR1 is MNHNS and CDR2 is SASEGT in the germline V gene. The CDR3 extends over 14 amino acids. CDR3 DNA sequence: TGTGCCAGCAGCACCACCTATAGCTCCTACGAGCAGTACTTC. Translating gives CASSTTYSSYEQYF.

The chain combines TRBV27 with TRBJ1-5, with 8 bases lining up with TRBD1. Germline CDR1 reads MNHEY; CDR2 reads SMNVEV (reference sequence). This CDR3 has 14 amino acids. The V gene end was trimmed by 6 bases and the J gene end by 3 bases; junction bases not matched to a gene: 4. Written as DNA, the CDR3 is TGTGCCAGCAGCAAGGACAGGGACAATCAGCCCCAGCATTTT. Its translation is CASSKDRDNQPQHF.